Given below is one T cell receptor (beta chain) in context. Its antigen is unidentified. One entry per CDR3 protein, called by TCRdb with MiXCR from the reads. This sample has around 750,000 distinct CDR3 sequences; 32% occur once, and the top ten carry around 12%. Germline CDR1 is SGHAT and CDR2 is FQDESV (reference sequence). V lost 3 bases, J lost 5 bases, and 10 bases stayed unmatched. This CDR3 is 15 amino acids long. The sample belongs to a study of T cell repertoires in cytomegalovirus infection. Study-wide background: Evidence of both CMV infection and a matching HLA type came from public TCR beta signatures.

Study-wide points: Of the TCR beta families, the public ones yielded a cumulative frequency that identified carriers of CMV plus the relevant HLA. The ex vivo response was dominated by HLA-C-restricted CMV-specific TCR beta clonotypes.

The starting material was cultured CD8+ T cells from PBMCs, obtained from culture after CMV antigen stimulation. The clonotype comes from a human donor in good health (CMV status not recorded). Some clones in this sample may be carry-over from other donors' samples. The rearrangement joins TRBV11-1 to TRBJ2-7, with 7 bases aligning to TRBD2. CDR3 bases: TGTGCCAGCAGCTTTAACGCGGGGGTAAGGAACGAGCAGTACGTC. Its protein is CASSFNAGVRNEQYV.